These 27 T cell receptor beta chains share one sample of origin, sequenced in a study of Graves' ophthalmopathy and Graves' hyperthyroidism. RNA transcripts were the source from which TCR beta CDR3 regions were amplified. The workflow started with a first-round RT-PCR run with HTBI primers and then moved on to a second-round multiplex PCR. TCRdb passed the multiplex PCR reads through MiXCR, listing each CDR3 protein once. The sample includes 740,000 or so distinct CDR3 sequences, about 44% of them seen just once. The sequenced sample was peripheral blood. All receptors come from an adult man with Graves' ophthalmopathy.

The chain recombines TRBV6-1 with TRBJ2-5, with 11 bases identical to TRBD2. The V segment lost 8 bases and the J segment 6 bases; nucleotides outside the gene matches: 8. The CDR3 extends over 14 amino acids. Germline CDR1 and CDR2: MNHNS and SASEGT. The CDR3 nucleotides read TGTGCCAGCCATATAGCGGGGGGGATGAAGACCCAGTACTTC. It translates to CASHIAGGMKTQYF.

The sample holds a few counts of this clonotype. The V call is TRBV5-5, the J call TRBJ2-7; TRBD1 agrees at 10 bases. The CDR3 sequence is 14 residues long. Germline CDR1 SGHKS, CDR2 YYEKEE (reference sequence). V dropped 3 bases and J dropped 7; count of bases not matched to a gene: 7. The CDR3 coding sequence is TGTGCCAGCAGCTGGGACAGGGGATTTCGGGAGCAGTACTTC. It specifies CASSWDRGFREQYF. The full variable domain, its missing parts supplied by reference TRBV5-5 and TRBJ2-7, is DAGVTQSPTHLIKTRGQQVTLRCSPISGHKSVSWYQQVLGQGPQFIFQYYEKEERGRGNFPDRFSARQFPNYSSELNVNALLLGDSALYLCASSWDRGFREQYFGPGTRLTVT.

The chain has TRBV15 and TRBJ2-6; D is possibly TRBD1 or TRBD2 (5 bases each). This CDR3 contains 14 residues. The V and J ends lost 0 bases and 17 bases respectively, with 17 bases between them. Germline V gene sequence: CDR1 LNHNV, CDR2 YYDKDF (reference sequence). The CDR3 DNA sequence: TGTGCCACCAGCAGAGATAACGGGGCCGCACCCTTGACTTTC. Its protein is CATSRDNGAAPLTF.

This clonotype was counted a few times. The chain is built from TRBV6-5 and TRBJ1-4; the D gene is possibly TRBD1 (5 bases). V lost 6 bases, J lost 3 bases, and 11 bases lay in between. The length of the CDR3 is 14 residues. Germline CDR1 reads MNHEY; CDR2 reads SVGAGI. The CDR3 here is CASSYGDPNEKLFF. The CDR3 DNA follows: TGTGCCAGCAGCTACGGGGACCCTAATGAAAAACTGTTTTTT.

This chain links TRBV19 with TRBJ1-5; D gene ambiguous. Germline CDR1 reads LNHDA; CDR2 reads SQIVND (reference sequence). Trimming left V 5 bases short and J 3 bases short, with 14 bases between. CDR3 size: 15 residues. The CDR3 bases are TGTGCCAGTAGTCTTGACCGGGAGATCAATCAGCCCCAGCATTTT. It specifies CASSLDREINQPQHF.

There are a few counts of this clonotype. The chain combines TRBV20-1 with TRBJ1-5, with D tentatively TRBD1 (6 bases). V dropped 5 bases and J dropped 0 bases, with 11 bases sitting between them. In germline, CDR1 is DFQATT, CDR2 SNEGSKA (reference sequence). This CDR3 has 14 amino acids. As DNA, the CDR3 is TGCAGTGCTCGGACAGAGTATAGCAATCAGCCCCAGCATTTT. Its protein product is CSARTEYSNQPQHF.

There are many counts of this clonotype. The chain has TRBV19 and TRBJ1-1; no firm D call. In germline, CDR1 is LNHDA, CDR2 SQIVND (reference sequence). Trimming stripped 2 bases from V and 4 bases from J, with 11 bases between. This CDR3 has 14 residues. The CDR3 sequence: CASSIQETGTEAFF. The CDR3 DNA is TGTGCCAGTAGTATACAGGAAACGGGCACTGAAGCTTTCTTT.

The chain employs TRBV2 and TRBJ1-4; D perhaps matches TRBD1 (6 bases). The CDR3 is made up of 16 amino acids. V lost 8 bases and J lost 2, with 18 bases in between. The germline V gene encodes CDR1 SNHLY and CDR2 FYNNEI. CDR3 nucleotide sequence: TGTGCCAGCTTTACCGTGAGGGGGGCGACTAATGAAAAACTGTTTTTT. Translation gives CASFTVRGATNEKLFF.

This clonotype was seen ten or more times. The V gene is TRBV10-3, the J gene TRBJ1-1; 7 bases are shared with TRBD1. Germline V gene lookup returns CDR1 ENHRY and CDR2 SYGVKD. Losses at the gene ends were 4 bases for V and 0 bases for J; bases not matched to a gene: 2. CDR3 length: 14 residues. CDR3 nucleotides: TGTGCCATCAGTGGACAGGGATTGAACACTGAAGCTTTCTTT. Translating it yields CAISGQGLNTEAFF.

The chain is built from TRBV10-3 and TRBJ2-6; D is uncertain. V was cut by 11 bases and J by 2 bases, with 16 bases left in between. The germline V gene encodes CDR1 ENHRY and CDR2 SYGVKD. The CDR3 is 15 residues long. CDR3 sequence reads: CAWSGWEPGANVLTF. CDR3 in DNA: TGTGCCTGGAGTGGATGGGAACCTGGGGCCAACGTCCTGACTTTC.

The chain links TRBV20-1 to TRBJ2-7; 10 bases align to TRBD2. V lost 2 bases, J lost 8 bases, and 12 bases stayed unmatched. CDR3 length: 15 residues. Germline V gene lookup returns CDR1 DFQATT and CDR2 SNEGSKA (reference sequence). In DNA, the CDR3 is TGCAGTGCTAGACGGACTAGCGGTTACGCTGGCAAGCAGTACTTC. It translates to CSARRTSGYAGKQYF.

This clonotype has a count of ten or more. J is TRBJ1-6 and V is TRBV2; D unresolved. The V and J ends lost 3 bases and 0 bases respectively, with 9 bases between them. Germline loops: CDR1 SNHLY, CDR2 FYNNEI. The length of the CDR3 is 16 residues. The CDR3 spells CASSDMLNSYNSPLHF. The CDR3, as DNA: TGTGCCAGCAGTGACATGCTTAACTCCTATAATTCACCCCTCCACTTT. The complete variable domain, with remaining parts taken from reference TRBV2 and TRBJ1-6, reads EPEVTQTPSHQVTQMGQEVILRCVPISNHLYFYWYRQILGQKVEFLVSFYNNEISEKSEIFDDQFSVERPDGSNFTLKIRSTKLEDSAMYFCASSDMLNSYNSPLHFGNGTRLTVT.

The chain is built from TRBV10-3 and TRBJ2-7; the D gene is possibly TRBD2 (6 bases). V was cut by 5 bases and J by 1 base, with 15 bases left in between. The CDR3 has 15 amino acids. Germline V gene data show CDR1 as ENHRY and CDR2 as SYGVKD. The CDR3 loop reads CAISYLGLSSYEQYF. In nucleotides, the CDR3 is TGTGCCATCAGTTACCTGGGACTTTCTTCCTACGAGCAGTACTTC.

For this clonotype: This may be a read error: a much more frequent sequence differs by one nucleotide. V gene TRBV7-2 combines with J gene TRBJ1-2; tentatively, D is TRBD1 (5 bases). CDR3 length: 13 amino acids. Germline V gives CDR1 SGHTA, CDR2 FQGNSA. CDR3 protein: CASSLEAGHGHTF. For the CDR3, the DNA is TGTGCCAGCAGCTTAGAGGCAGGACATGGCCACACCTTC.

The gene calls are TRBV9 and TRBJ2-3; possibly TRBD2 for D (7 bases). The V gene's germline CDR1 is SGDLS and CDR2 YYNGEE. There are 15 residues in the CDR3. The V end was cut by 0 bases, the J end by 2 bases, with 10 bases between. In nucleotides, the CDR3 is TGTGCCAGCAGCGTAGTGGGGGGGGCCACAGATACGCAGTATTTT. It translates to CASSVVGGATDTQYF.

V gene TRBV5-6 combines with J gene TRBJ2-7, with TRBD1 identical over 8 bases. CDR1 is SGHDT and CDR2 is YYEEEE in the germline V gene. The CDR3 has 14 residues. V lost 3 bases and J lost 5; bases outside the gene matches: 7. The chain's CDR3 is CASSSMDRVNEQYF. In nucleotides, the CDR3 is TGTGCCAGCAGCTCCATGGACAGGGTCAACGAGCAGTACTTC.

This clonotype was seen a handful of times. The CDR3 DNA follows: TGTGCCAGCAGTACCACAGGGCCTGGGGCTTTCTTT. This encodes CASSTTGPGAFF. V usage is TRBV6-5 and J usage is TRBJ1-1, with a tentative D call TRBD1 (6 bases). There are 12 residues in the CDR3. The germline CDR1 and CDR2 sequences are MNHEY and SVGAGI. V gave up 5 bases and J gave up 11 bases, with 15 bases separating them.

With respect to this clonotype: One end of the junction is discordant with germline, which a read error may explain. This rearrangement joins TRBV10-3 to TRBJ2-7; no definite D call. Per the germline V gene, CDR1 is ENHRY and CDR2 is SYGVKD. The CDR3 is made up of 14 amino acids. This CDR3 is CASSDGSLGYEQYF. The CDR3 bases are TGTGCCAGCAGTGACGGTAGCTTAGGCTACGAGCAGTACTTC.

The CDR3 region has the DNA TGTGCCAGCCAGTCGACACTAAACACTGAAGCTTTCTTT. Amino acids: CASQSTLNTEAFF. The chain joins TRBV2 to TRBJ1-1; D not certain. The CDR3 is made up of 13 amino acids. Germline-derived CDR1 and CDR2 are SNHLY and FYNNEI. Trimming removed 8 bases at V and 2 bases at J, with 12 bases between. The variable domain in full, completed from reference TRBV2 and TRBJ1-1, reads EPEVTQTPSHQVTQMGQEVILRCVPISNHLYFYWYRQILGQKVEFLVSFYNNEISEKSEIFDDQFSVERPDGSNFTLKIRSTKLEDSAMYFCASQSTLNTEAFFGQGTRLTVV.

This clonotype was seen at least ten times. The chain is built from TRBV10-3 and TRBJ2-7, with TRBD2 identical over 9 bases. Losses at the gene ends were 7 bases for V and 3 bases for J; bases not matched to a gene: 10. CDR3 length: 15 amino acids. Germline V CDR1 and CDR2: ENHRY, SYGVKD. CDR3 coding DNA: TGTGCCATCACCCGAGGGGCGGGGGGGGTCTACGAGCAGTACTTC. It codes for CAITRGAGGVYEQYF.

This clonotype showed up just a few times. The CDR3, as DNA: TGTGCCAGCACCCAAGGCGGGGGGTATTTCCCTGAAGCTTTCTTT. Amino acids: CASTQGGGYFPEAFF. The chain carries TRBV7-2 and TRBJ1-1; D perhaps matches TRBD1 (5 bases). Trimming removed 7 bases from V and 6 bases from J, with 21 bases in between. Germline CDR1 and CDR2: SGHTA and FQGNSA. The CDR3 has 15 residues.

At least ten counts were recorded for this clonotype. The chain has TRBV2 and TRBJ1-1; no reliable D call. Trimming took 6 bases from V and 0 from J, leaving 11 bases between them. Germline V CDR1 and CDR2: SNHLY, FYNNEI. The CDR3 loop spans 14 amino acids. The chain's CDR3 is CASRIRQLNTEAFF. CDR3 sequence (DNA): TGTGCCAGCAGGATACGACAACTGAACACTGAAGCTTTCTTT.

This chain connects TRBV10-3 to TRBJ1-2, with a tentative D call TRBD1 (5 bases). V lost 10 bases to trimming and J lost 3 bases, with 21 bases between them. The CDR3 extends over 15 amino acids. Germline V gives CDR1 ENHRY, CDR2 SYGVKD. The chain's CDR3 is CASFLTGGGDYGYTF. The CDR3 DNA reads as TGTGCCAGCTTTCTCACCGGGGGGGGGGACTATGGCTACACCTTC.

Details on this clonotype: At one of its ends the junction is not consistent with the germline gene, which may arise from a read error. J is TRBJ1-1 and V is TRBV20-1; unclear D gene. CDR3 length equals 12 residues. From germline, CDR1 is DFQATT and CDR2 SNEGSKA (reference sequence). CDR3 sequence: CSAVLQNTEAYF. In DNA, the CDR3 is TGCAGTGCCGTTTTACAGAACACTGAAGCTTACTTT.

The rearrangement links TRBV29-1 to TRBJ1-1, with 8 nucleotides matching TRBD1. The CDR3 sequence is 10 residues long. V was clipped by 4 bases and J by 11 bases; unmatched bases: 3. The germline gives CDR1 SQVTM, CDR2 ANQGSEA. The CDR3 protein is CSVGQGWAFF. The CDR3 coding sequence is TGCAGCGTTGGACAGGGGTGGGCTTTCTTT.

At least ten counts were recorded for this clonotype. The V gene is TRBV2, the J gene TRBJ1-2; perhaps TRBD1 as D (6 bases). The CDR3 has 13 residues. Deletions cut 4 bases from V and 4 bases from J, with 10 bases between. Germline V gene data show CDR1 as SNHLY and CDR2 as FYNNEI. The CDR3, as DNA: TGTGCCAGCAGTGCCGGGACAACCTATGGCTACACCTTC. Translation: CASSAGTTYGYTF.

This clonotype appeared many times. The chain joins TRBV28 to TRBJ1-2; 7 bases line up with TRBD1. The J segment lost 4 bases and the V segment lost 7 bases, leaving 9 bases of the junction unmatched. The CDR3 is 14 residues long. CDR1 and CDR2 (germline): MDHEN, SYDVKM. The CDR3 region has the DNA TGTGCCAGCACCCGAGGGGACAGCGGCTATGGCTACACCTTC. It is translated as CASTRGDSGYGYTF.